Listed below are T cell receptor beta chains from one sample, sequenced in a study of blood T cell repertoires in COVID-19. Only in-frame clones appear in the TCRdb table, and some are missing; sequencing was by immunoSEQ multiplex PCR. Seen here are 96,000 or so clones, roughly 88% observed once, and the top ten hold about 2.7%. The sample comprised peripheral blood. These receptors were taken from a woman over 75 with acute or convalescent COVID-19. CDR3s include the opening cysteine and the closing phenylalanine or tryptophan. Fields, in order: D gene, J gene, V gene, clone size, CDR3 protein, CDR3 DNA. A D gene is named only where the DNA matches it firmly. Size is stated for part of the rows, as once, few or many counts, or as a class when the clone is expanded.

d_gene: -
j_gene: TRBJ1-4
v_gene: TRBV28
abundance: few
CDR3aa: CASSPADSSNEKLFF
CDR3nt: TGTGCCAGCAGCCCAGCGGACAGTTCTAATGAAAAACTGTTTTTT

d_gene: TRBD1
j_gene: TRBJ1-4
v_gene: TRBV30
abundance: -
CDR3aa: CAWSGTGRDEKLFF
CDR3nt: TGTGCCTGGTCCGGGACAGGGAGGGATGAAAAACTGTTTTTT

d_gene: TRBD1
j_gene: TRBJ1-5
v_gene: TRBV19
abundance: -
CDR3aa: CASSLGQVGNQPQHF
CDR3nt: TGTGCCAGTAGCCTAGGACAGGTAGGCAATCAGCCCCAGCATTTT

d_gene: -
j_gene: TRBJ1-5
v_gene: TRBV4-3
abundance: -
CDR3aa: CASSQEEGRDQPQHF
CDR3nt: TGCGCCAGCAGCCAAGAAGAGGGGAGGGACCAGCCCCAGCATTTT

d_gene: TRBD2
j_gene: TRBJ2-3
v_gene: TRBV5-6
abundance: -
CDR3aa: CASSLPGGPSTDTQYF
CDR3nt: TGTGCCAGCAGCCTCCCGGGGGGGCCGAGCACAGATACGCAGTATTTT

d_gene: -
j_gene: TRBJ2-2
v_gene: TRBV18
abundance: -
CDR3aa: CASSLGTLNTGELFF
CDR3nt: TGTGCCAGCTCACTAGGGACATTGAACACCGGGGAGCTGTTTTTT

d_gene: TRBD2
j_gene: TRBJ2-1
v_gene: TRBV9
abundance: -
CDR3aa: CASSVRLSGGGNYNEQFF
CDR3nt: TGTGCCAGCAGCGTCCGACTGAGCGGGGGAGGGAACTACAATGAGCAGTTCTTC

d_gene: -
j_gene: TRBJ2-5
v_gene: TRBV25-1
abundance: -
CDR3aa: CASSEYSNQETQYF
CDR3nt: TGTGCCAGCAGTGAATACTCTAACCAAGAGACCCAGTACTTC

d_gene: TRBD1
j_gene: TRBJ1-2
v_gene: TRBV7-9
abundance: once
CDR3aa: CASSLEVAGGRGYTF
CDR3nt: TGTGCCAGCAGCTTAGAGGTAGCAGGGGGTCGTGGCTACACCTTC

d_gene: TRBD1
j_gene: TRBJ2-3
v_gene: TRBV19
abundance: -
CDR3aa: CASSIVGQGADTQYF
CDR3nt: TGTGCCAGTAGTATAGTCGGACAGGGAGCAGATACGCAGTATTTT

d_gene: TRBD1
j_gene: TRBJ2-1
v_gene: TRBV2
abundance: -
CDR3aa: CASRISGTGSYNEQFF
CDR3nt: TGTGCCAGCAGGATTTCCGGGACAGGCTCCTACAATGAGCAGTTCTTC

d_gene: -
j_gene: TRBJ1-5
v_gene: TRBV24-1
abundance: -
CDR3aa: CATSDPTGANQPQHF
CDR3nt: TGTGCCACCAGTGATCCGACAGGCGCCAATCAGCCCCAGCATTTT

d_gene: -
j_gene: TRBJ1-5
v_gene: TRBV4-1
abundance: -
CDR3aa: CASSQDQVTASRQPQHF
CDR3nt: TGCGCCAGCAGCCAAGATCAGGTAACAGCCTCACGACAGCCCCAGCATTTT

d_gene: TRBD2
j_gene: TRBJ2-7
v_gene: TRBV9
abundance: -
CDR3aa: CASSVGSGGHYEQYF
CDR3nt: TGTGCCAGCAGCGTAGGAAGCGGGGGTCACTACGAGCAGTACTTC

d_gene: -
j_gene: TRBJ2-1
v_gene: TRBV19
abundance: -
CDR3aa: CASSIGVYNEQFF
CDR3nt: TGTGCCAGTAGTATAGGAGTGTACAATGAGCAGTTCTTC

d_gene: TRBD2
j_gene: TRBJ2-1
v_gene: TRBV14
abundance: once
CDR3aa: CASSQAGGNYNEQFF
CDR3nt: TGTGCCAGCAGCCAAGCGGGGGGGAACTACAATGAGCAGTTCTTC

d_gene: -
j_gene: TRBJ1-5
v_gene: TRBV5-3
abundance: -
CDR3aa: CARSGDSTQLGNQPQHF
CDR3nt: TGTGCCAGAAGCGGAGACAGCACCCAGCTCGGCAATCAGCCCCAGCATTTT

d_gene: -
j_gene: TRBJ2-1
v_gene: TRBV2
abundance: -
CDR3aa: CARGRRDGYNEQFF
CDR3nt: TGTGCGAGAGGGAGGCGGGACGGCTACAATGAGCAGTTCTTC

d_gene: -
j_gene: TRBJ2-2
v_gene: TRBV9
abundance: -
CDR3aa: CASSLGLGELFF
CDR3nt: TGTGCCAGCAGCCTGGGCCTCGGGGAGCTGTTTTTT

d_gene: -
j_gene: TRBJ2-1
v_gene: TRBV2
abundance: -
CDR3aa: CASSEASGGTSSYNEQFF
CDR3nt: TGTGCCAGCAGTGAAGCTTCCGGCGGGACGAGCTCCTACAATGAGCAGTTCTTC

d_gene: -
j_gene: TRBJ2-2
v_gene: TRBV24-1
abundance: few
CDR3aa: CATSDGPRGRTGELFF
CDR3nt: TGTGCCACCAGTGATGGACCGCGAGGGCGTACCGGGGAGCTGTTTTTT

d_gene: -
j_gene: TRBJ2-6
v_gene: TRBV7-2
abundance: -
CDR3aa: CASSSDKLGGANVLTF
CDR3nt: TGTGCCAGCAGCTCTGACAAACTAGGAGGGGCCAACGTCCTGACTTTC

d_gene: TRBD1
j_gene: TRBJ1-2
v_gene: TRBV29-1
abundance: -
CDR3aa: CSVGGVVSGGEDYGYTF
CDR3nt: TGCAGCGTTGGGGGCGTAGTTTCAGGGGGCGAAGACTATGGCTACACCTTC

d_gene: TRBD2
j_gene: TRBJ2-1
v_gene: TRBV27
abundance: -
CDR3aa: CASSAPSGTLHEQFF
CDR3nt: TGTGCCAGCAGTGCCCCTAGCGGGACCCTCCATGAGCAGTTCTTC

d_gene: -
j_gene: TRBJ1-1
v_gene: TRBV5-1
abundance: few
CDR3aa: CASSSQVNTEAFF
CDR3nt: TGCGCCAGCAGCTCACAGGTGAACACTGAAGCTTTCTTT

d_gene: TRBD2
j_gene: TRBJ2-1
v_gene: TRBV6-2/TRBV6-3
abundance: -
CDR3aa: CASSPGLAGHNEQFF
CDR3nt: TGTGCCAGCAGTCCGGGACTAGCGGGACACAATGAGCAGTTCTTC

d_gene: -
j_gene: TRBJ1-6
v_gene: TRBV4-2
abundance: -
CDR3aa: CASSRSQGLDSPLHF
CDR3nt: TGTGCCAGCAGCCGCTCACAGGGTTTGGATTCACCCCTCCACTTT

d_gene: TRBD2
j_gene: TRBJ2-1
v_gene: TRBV7-2
abundance: -
CDR3aa: CASSDAGGLYNEQFF
CDR3nt: TGTGCCAGCAGCGATGCGGGGGGCCTTTACAATGAGCAGTTCTTC

d_gene: -
j_gene: TRBJ1-4
v_gene: TRBV7-9
abundance: -
CDR3aa: CASSSGSYNEKLFF
CDR3nt: TGTGCCAGCAGCTCCGGGTCCTATAATGAAAAACTGTTTTTT

d_gene: TRBD1
j_gene: TRBJ1-6
v_gene: TRBV6-5
abundance: few
CDR3aa: CASSTGTGFSPLHF
CDR3nt: TGTGCCAGCAGTACCGGGACAGGGTTTTCACCCCTCCACTTT

d_gene: TRBD2
j_gene: TRBJ2-1
v_gene: TRBV7-2
abundance: -
CDR3aa: CASSFSGRSGEQFF
CDR3nt: TGTGCCAGCAGCTTCAGCGGGAGGAGTGGTGAGCAGTTCTTC

d_gene: TRBD2
j_gene: TRBJ2-2
v_gene: TRBV28
abundance: -
CDR3aa: CASSPVLGLPGTGELFF
CDR3nt: TGTGCCAGCAGCCCCGTTTTGGGACTACCGGGCACCGGGGAGCTGTTTTTT

d_gene: -
j_gene: TRBJ2-1
v_gene: TRBV18
abundance: -
CDR3aa: CASSPLGGSYNEQFF
CDR3nt: TGTGCCAGCTCACCTTTGGGGGGCTCCTACAATGAGCAGTTCTTC

d_gene: TRBD2
j_gene: TRBJ2-3
v_gene: TRBV6-5
abundance: once
CDR3aa: CASSYSGLAGVTQYF
CDR3nt: TGTGCCAGCAGTTACTCCGGACTAGCGGGGGTTACGCAGTATTTT

d_gene: TRBD1
j_gene: TRBJ1-1
v_gene: TRBV3-1/TRBV3-2
abundance: -
CDR3aa: CASSSWDRVGNTEAFF
CDR3nt: TGTGCCAGCAGCTCTTGGGACAGGGTAGGGAACACTGAAGCTTTCTTT

d_gene: TRBD1
j_gene: TRBJ2-2
v_gene: TRBV3-1/TRBV3-2
abundance: -
CDR3aa: CASSQERTGLANTGELFF
CDR3nt: TGTGCCAGCAGCCAAGAGAGGACAGGGTTAGCGAACACCGGGGAGCTGTTTTTT

d_gene: TRBD2
j_gene: TRBJ2-7
v_gene: TRBV7-6
abundance: -
CDR3aa: CASSSNPASGYEQYF
CDR3nt: TGTGCCAGCAGCTCCAATCCGGCTAGCGGCTACGAGCAGTACTTC

d_gene: -
j_gene: TRBJ1-2
v_gene: TRBV25-1
abundance: -
CDR3aa: CASSLGILYGYTF
CDR3nt: TGTGCCAGCAGTCTCGGGATACTATATGGCTACACCTTC

d_gene: -
j_gene: TRBJ2-2
v_gene: TRBV19
abundance: -
CDR3aa: CASSSEANGAGELFF
CDR3nt: TGTGCCAGTAGTTCAGAGGCCAACGGGGCCGGGGAGCTGTTTTTT

d_gene: TRBD2
j_gene: TRBJ2-1
v_gene: TRBV5-1
abundance: few
CDR3aa: CASSQGLAGGEQFF
CDR3nt: TGCGCCAGCAGCCAGGGACTAGCGGGGGGCGAGCAGTTCTTC

d_gene: -
j_gene: TRBJ1-2
v_gene: TRBV11-2
abundance: -
CDR3aa: CASSLGPGDTYGYTF
CDR3nt: TGTGCCAGCAGCTTAGGCCCAGGGGACACCTATGGCTACACCTTC

d_gene: TRBD1
j_gene: TRBJ1-1
v_gene: TRBV5-1
abundance: -
CDR3aa: CASSRGQSNTEAFF
CDR3nt: TGCGCCAGCAGCAGGGGACAGAGTAACACTGAAGCTTTCTTT

d_gene: -
j_gene: TRBJ2-2
v_gene: TRBV6-1
abundance: -
CDR3aa: CASSEALPGVGNTGELFF
CDR3nt: TGTGCCAGCAGTGAAGCGCTTCCAGGCGTGGGTAACACCGGGGAGCTGTTTTTT

d_gene: -
j_gene: TRBJ1-1
v_gene: TRBV19
abundance: -
CDR3aa: CASSFRGTNTEAFF
CDR3nt: TGTGCCAGTAGCTTCAGGGGAACGAACACTGAAGCTTTCTTT

d_gene: -
j_gene: TRBJ2-5
v_gene: TRBV6-6
abundance: -
CDR3aa: CASSRMELEQYF
CDR3nt: TGTGCCAGCAGCCGAATGGAGTTAGAGCAGTACTTC

d_gene: -
j_gene: TRBJ1-1
v_gene: TRBV20-1
abundance: few
CDR3aa: CSARQSEAFF
CDR3nt: TGCAGTGCGCGACAGTCCGAGGCTTTCTTT

d_gene: -
j_gene: TRBJ1-5
v_gene: TRBV3-1/TRBV3-2
abundance: once
CDR3aa: CASSQGALSNQPQHF
CDR3nt: TGTGCCAGCAGCCAAGGGGCGCTTAGCAATCAGCCCCAGCATTTT

d_gene: -
j_gene: TRBJ2-2
v_gene: TRBV3-1/TRBV3-2
abundance: -
CDR3aa: CASSQSDTGELFF
CDR3nt: TGTGCCAGCAGCCAGTCGGACACCGGGGAGCTGTTTTTT

d_gene: -
j_gene: TRBJ1-5
v_gene: TRBV21-1
abundance: -
CDR3aa: CASSNIREGQWLRNQPQHF
CDR3nt: TGTGCCAGCAGCAATATTAGGGAAGGACAGTGGCTTCGGAATCAGCCCCAGCATTTT

d_gene: -
j_gene: TRBJ1-5
v_gene: TRBV15
abundance: -
CDR3aa: CATSRESDRLYSNQPQHF
CDR3nt: TGTGCCACCAGCAGAGAATCGGACAGATTATATAGCAATCAGCCCCAGCATTTT

d_gene: -
j_gene: TRBJ1-5
v_gene: TRBV27
abundance: -
CDR3aa: CASSGTTDNQPQHF
CDR3nt: TGTGCCAGCAGTGGGACAACGGACAATCAGCCCCAGCATTTT

d_gene: TRBD1
j_gene: TRBJ1-6
v_gene: TRBV27
abundance: -
CDR3aa: CASSSLGQGFNSPLHF
CDR3nt: TGTGCCAGCAGCTCTTTGGGACAGGGATTTAATTCACCCCTCCACTTT

d_gene: TRBD1
j_gene: TRBJ1-6
v_gene: TRBV7-8
abundance: -
CDR3aa: CASSPGQGDSPLHF
CDR3nt: TGTGCCAGCAGCCCGGGACAGGGTGATTCACCCCTCCACTTT

d_gene: TRBD2
j_gene: TRBJ2-4
v_gene: TRBV5-1
abundance: once
CDR3aa: CASSLMSAGGQNIQYF
CDR3nt: TGCGCCAGCAGCTTAATGTCAGCGGGGGGGCAGAACATTCAGTACTTC

d_gene: -
j_gene: TRBJ2-7
v_gene: TRBV6-2/TRBV6-3
abundance: -
CDR3aa: CASSYSERGKHEQYF
CDR3nt: TGTGCCAGCAGTTACTCTGAGCGAGGGAAACACGAGCAGTACTTC

d_gene: TRBD2
j_gene: TRBJ2-7
v_gene: TRBV7-2
abundance: -
CDR3aa: CASSPGLAGTVDF
CDR3nt: TGTGCCAGCAGCCCCGGACTAGCGGGGACAGTGGACTTC

d_gene: -
j_gene: TRBJ2-7
v_gene: TRBV2
abundance: -
CDR3aa: CASYRLNYEQYF
CDR3nt: TGTGCCAGCTACAGGCTCAACTACGAGCAGTACTTC

d_gene: -
j_gene: TRBJ2-3
v_gene: TRBV5-1
abundance: -
CDR3aa: CASSLPPTDTQYF
CDR3nt: TGCGCCAGCAGCTTGCCTCCCACAGATACGCAGTATTTT

d_gene: TRBD1
j_gene: TRBJ2-7
v_gene: TRBV6-6
abundance: -
CDR3aa: CASRSGTGTYEQYF
CDR3nt: TGTGCCAGCCGGTCCGGGACAGGAACCTACGAGCAGTACTTC